A single sample is the source of the 23 T cell receptor beta chains below, sequenced in a study of OX40 agonist ivuxolimab in advanced cancers. Method: immunoSEQ multiplex PCR; TCRdb's copy keeps in-frame clones and lacks some. The sample has approximately 98,000 clones; around 90% are singletons. The specimen comprised CD4+ or CD8+ T cells sorted from blood, sampled in a trial of the OX40 agonist ivuxolimab. Every receptor here comes from an adult with an advanced solid tumor such as melanoma, head and neck, liver or kidney cancer.

This clone was recorded only once. The rearrangement links TRBV5-1 to TRBJ1-1; D possibly corresponds to TRBD1 (5 bases). The ends were cut back, 0 bases at V and 4 bases at J, with 13 bases in the middle. The CDR3 loop spans 15 amino acids. Germline V gives CDR1 SGHRS, CDR2 YFSETQ. CDR3 DNA sequence: TGCGCCAGCAGCTTGGCCGGAGGGGTAGGCACTGAAGCTTTCTTT. Translating it yields CASSLAGGVGTEAFF. The whole variable domain, filled in from reference TRBV5-1 and TRBJ1-1, reads KAGVTQTPRYLIKTRGQQVTLSCSPISGHRSVSWYQQTPGQGLQFLFEYFSETQRNKGNFPGRFSGRQFSNSRSEMNVSTLELGDSALYLCASSLAGGVGTEAFFGQGTRLTVV.

This clone was observed a single time. The rearrangement uses TRBV18 and TRBJ2-2; D is perhaps TRBD1 (6 bases). In germline, CDR1 is KGHSH, CDR2 LQKENI. The CDR3 length is 16 residues. Trimming stripped 0 bases from V and 4 bases from J, with 12 bases between. CDR3 in amino acids: CASSPPYRQATGELFF. Here the CDR3 DNA reads TGTGCCAGCTCACCACCCTATCGACAGGCCACCGGGGAGCTGTTTTTT.

This chain uses TRBV25-1 with TRBJ2-5; 8 bases are shared with TRBD1. Germline V CDR1 and CDR2: MGHDK, SYGVNS. Trimming at V came to 6 bases and at J to 6 bases, leaving 6 bases not matched to a gene. The CDR3 totals 13 residues. CDR3 coding DNA: TGTGCCAGCAGGACAGGGGCTTTGAAGACCCAGTACTTC. Its protein is CASRTGALKTQYF.

The V call is TRBV10-1, the J call TRBJ2-3; D is unclear. The CDR3 extends over 16 amino acids. The V and J ends lost 5 bases and 5 bases respectively, with 20 bases between them. Germline V CDR1 and CDR2: WNHNN, SYGVQD (reference sequence). The CDR3 bases are TGCGCCAGCAGTTACGAAAAGGCCACAACACAAGATACGCAGTATTTT. As protein: CASSYEKATTQDTQYF.

This rearrangement joins TRBV5-1 to TRBJ2-7; 9 bases line up with TRBD2. CDR1 and CDR2 (germline): SGHRS, YFSETQ. The trim removed 7 bases at V and 2 bases at J, leaving 4 bases unmatched. There are 13 residues in the CDR3. CDR3 sequence: CASFIAGAYEQYF. The CDR3 DNA reads as TGCGCCAGCTTCATAGCGGGAGCCTACGAGCAGTACTTC.

The chain carries TRBV9 and TRBJ1-1; D gene uncertain. V dropped 4 bases and J dropped 0 bases, with 10 bases sitting between them. Germline values: CDR1 SGDLS, CDR2 YYNGEE. This CDR3 has 14 residues. The CDR3: CASSPRHLNTEAFF. The CDR3 DNA reads as TGTGCCAGCAGCCCGAGACACCTGAACACTGAAGCTTTCTTT.

The chain carries TRBV6-5 and TRBJ1-2; unclear D gene. Trimming stripped 6 bases from V and 4 bases from J, with 12 bases between. This CDR3 has 13 residues. In germline, CDR1 is MNHEY, CDR2 SVGAGI. CDR3 nucleotides: TGTGCCAGCAGGCAAACGATAGTCTATGGCTACACCTTC. Amino acids: CASRQTIVYGYTF.

The chain has TRBV6-5 and TRBJ2-7, with 9 bases lining up with TRBD2. CDR3 length: 14 amino acids. V was clipped by 1 base and J by 4 bases; unmatched bases: 2. The germline V gene has CDR1 MNHEY and CDR2 SVGAGI. The CDR3 loop reads CASSYLAGEYEQYF. The CDR3 DNA follows: TGTGCCAGCAGTTACTTAGCGGGGGAGTACGAGCAGTACTTC.

The J gene is TRBJ2-5, the V gene TRBV19; 13 bases line up with TRBD2. J lost 5 bases, V lost 8 bases, and 14 bases had no gene match. This CDR3 comprises 17 residues. Germline loops: CDR1 LNHDA, CDR2 SQIVND (reference sequence). CDR3 in amino acids: CASADRTSGRPYETQYF. In nucleotides, the CDR3 is TGTGCCAGTGCTGATCGGACTAGCGGGAGACCCTACGAGACCCAGTACTTC.

The genes are TRBV5-1 and TRBJ2-7; D unresolved. From germline, CDR1 is SGHRS and CDR2 YFSETQ. With 0 bases removed from V and 0 bases from J, the gap between germline ends came to 7 bases. The CDR3 runs to 14 residues. For the CDR3, the DNA is TGCGCCAGCAGCTTGGGCCAGGACTCCTACGAGCAGTACTTC. This translates into CASSLGQDSYEQYF.

This clone was observed a single time. The rearrangement uses TRBV5-4 and TRBJ2-3, with no clear D. V was cut by 0 bases and J by 5 bases, with 7 bases left in between. This CDR3 contains 13 residues. The germline V gene has CDR1 SGHNT and CDR2 YYREEE (reference sequence). The CDR3 loop reads CASSLGDRDTQYF. The CDR3 DNA reads TGTGCCAGCAGCTTGGGCGATCGAGATACGCAGTATTTT. Looking up the rest from reference TRBV5-4 and TRBJ2-3 gives the full variable domain: ETGVTQSPTHLIKTRGQQVTLRCSSQSGHNTVSWYQQALGQGPQFIFQYYREEENGRGNFPPRFSGLQFPNYSSELNVNALELDDSALYLCASSLGDRDTQYFGPGTRLTVL.

The genes are TRBV11-1 and TRBJ1-1, with D hard to call. The CDR3 consists of 12 residues. With 4 bases removed from V and 7 bases from J, the gap between germline ends came to 10 bases. Germline V gene sequence: CDR1 SGHAT, CDR2 FQDESV (reference sequence). This chain's CDR3 is CASSSARSEAFF. The CDR3 DNA follows: TGTGCCAGCAGCTCCGCCCGAAGTGAAGCTTTCTTT.

The gene calls are TRBV10-3 and TRBJ2-2; D is perhaps TRBD1 (5 bases). The ends were cut back, 4 bases at V and 6 bases at J, with 6 bases in the middle. Germline V gene sequence: CDR1 ENHRY, CDR2 SYGVKD. CDR3 length: 12 amino acids. CDR3 residues: CAISAQAGELFF. The CDR3 DNA reads as TGTGCCATCAGTGCACAGGCCGGGGAGCTGTTTTTT.

The rearrangement uses TRBV11-2 and TRBJ2-2; the D is unclear. Germline values: CDR1 SGHAT, CDR2 FQNNGV. The CDR3 spans 15 residues. V lost 5 bases and J lost 6, with 16 bases in between. CDR3 in amino acids: CASSPFDLRAGELFF. In nucleotides, the CDR3 is TGTGCCAGCAGCCCCTTTGACTTAAGAGCCGGGGAGCTGTTTTTT.

This clone turned up a few times. The V call is TRBV4-1, the J call TRBJ1-1; no clear D gene. The length of the CDR3 is 16 residues. Germline V gives CDR1 MGHRA, CDR2 YSYEKL. Deletions cut 0 bases from V and 1 base from J, with 12 bases between. The CDR3 protein is CASSQERVAGNTEAFF. Here the CDR3 DNA reads TGCGCCAGCAGCCAAGAAAGGGTAGCGGGGAACACTGAAGCTTTCTTT.

The chain uses TRBV13 and TRBJ2-2, with 7 bases aligning to TRBD2. Germline CDR1 PRHDT, CDR2 FYEKMQ (reference sequence). The CDR3 is 16 residues long. V was clipped by 3 bases and J by 3 bases; unmatched bases: 7. CDR3 in amino acids: CASSFGQRDDTGELFF. Here the CDR3 DNA reads TGTGCCAGCAGCTTCGGTCAGCGGGACGACACCGGGGAGCTGTTTTTT.

The V call is TRBV30, the J call TRBJ2-1; weak D call: TRBD2 (7 bases). Germline CDR1 GTSNPN, CDR2 SVGIG (reference sequence). This CDR3 is 15 amino acids long. V shed 8 bases and J shed 6 bases, with 23 bases lying between them. In nucleotides, the CDR3 is TGTGCCCGGGGTAGCGGAGGGGGGAGGGGCAATGAGCAGTTCTTC. It yields the protein CARGSGGGRGNEQFF.

The chain has TRBV2 and TRBJ1-1; D may be TRBD1 (5 bases). The germline V and J ends were trimmed by 3 bases and 8 bases, with 16 bases remaining between them. The CDR3 contains 14 residues. The germline V gene has CDR1 SNHLY and CDR2 FYNNEI. CDR3 sequence (DNA): TGTGCCAGCAGTGAGCTGTGGGGGGAAGGGGAAGCTTTCTTT. It codes for CASSELWGEGEAFF.

A remark on this clone: One end of the junction is discordant with germline, which a read error may explain. The chain employs TRBV2 and TRBJ2-5; no firm D call. Germline loops: CDR1 SNHLY, CDR2 FYNNEI. The CDR3 loop spans 12 amino acids. In nucleotides, the CDR3 is TGTGTCAGCAGTGTGGGACAAGAGACCCAGTACTTC. It codes for CVSSVGQETQYF. The variable domain in full, with the rest retrieved from reference TRBV2 and TRBJ2-5, is EPEVTQTPSHQVTQMGQEVILRCVPISNHLYFYWYRQILGQKVEFLVSFYNNEISEKSEIFDDQFSVERPDGSNFTLKIRSTKLEDSAMYFCVSSVGQETQYFGPGTRLLVL.

CDR3 sequence: CASSYTGGGGYTF. DNA for the CDR3: TGTGCCAGCAGTTACACAGGAGGAGGTGGCTACACCTTC. The chain combines TRBV6-6 with TRBJ1-2; D possibly corresponds to TRBD1 (5 bases). Trimming removed 2 bases at V and 7 bases at J, with 11 bases between. Germline CDR1 and CDR2: MNHNY and SVGAGI (reference sequence). The CDR3 is 13 residues long.

This clone has a single count. This rearrangement joins TRBV6-1 to TRBJ2-7; D ambiguous. CDR1 is MNHNS, CDR2 SASEGT, per germline. The CDR3 contains 14 residues. Trimming took off 6 bases at V and 0 bases at J, with 12 bases between the two ends. The CDR3 nucleotides are TGTGCCAGCAGACCTCGCAGGAGCTCCTACGAGCAGTACTTC. As protein: CASRPRRSSYEQYF.

This clone occurred once. V gene TRBV7-3 combines with J gene TRBJ2-2, with 7 bases fitting TRBD2. Germline CDR1 is SGHTA and CDR2 is FQGTGA. CDR3 length equals 15 residues. Trimming removed 5 bases from V and 0 bases from J; junction bases left unmatched: 3. The CDR3 coding sequence is TGTGCCAGCAGCCCACTAGCGACGAACACCGGGGAGCTGTTTTTT. It is translated as CASSPLATNTGELFF.

This clone appeared once. This chain links TRBV6-6 with TRBJ1-1; tentative D call: TRBD1 (5 bases). The CDR3 is 15 amino acids. Germline V gives CDR1 MNHNY, CDR2 SVGAGI (reference sequence). Trimming stripped 0 bases from V and 1 base from J, with 9 bases between. In DNA, the CDR3 is TGTGCCAGCAGTTACTCAGGCCAGGGGAACACTGAAGCTTTCTTT. Its protein product is CASSYSGQGNTEAFF.